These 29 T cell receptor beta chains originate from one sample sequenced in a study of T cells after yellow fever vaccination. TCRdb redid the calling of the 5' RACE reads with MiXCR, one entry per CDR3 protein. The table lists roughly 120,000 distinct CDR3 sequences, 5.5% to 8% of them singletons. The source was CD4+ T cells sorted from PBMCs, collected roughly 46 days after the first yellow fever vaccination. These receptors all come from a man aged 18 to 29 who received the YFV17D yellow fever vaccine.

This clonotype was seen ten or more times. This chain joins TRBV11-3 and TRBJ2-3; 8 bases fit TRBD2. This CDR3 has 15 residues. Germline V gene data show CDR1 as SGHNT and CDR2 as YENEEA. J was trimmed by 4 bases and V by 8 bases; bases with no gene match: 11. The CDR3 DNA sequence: TGTGCCAGCGCCCCCAGCGGGGGTATGGCAGATACGCAGTATTTT. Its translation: CASAPSGGMADTQYF. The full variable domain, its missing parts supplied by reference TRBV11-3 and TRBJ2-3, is EAGVVQSPRYKIIEKKQPVAFWCNPISGHNTLYWYLQNLGQGPELLIRYENEEAVDDSQLPKDRFSAERLKGVDSTLKIQPAELGDSAVYLCASAPSGGMADTQYFGPGTRLTVL.

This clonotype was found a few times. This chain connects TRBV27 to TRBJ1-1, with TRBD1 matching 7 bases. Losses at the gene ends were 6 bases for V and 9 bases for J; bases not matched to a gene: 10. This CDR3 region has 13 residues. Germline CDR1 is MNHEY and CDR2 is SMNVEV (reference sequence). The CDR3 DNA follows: TGTGCCAGCAGAACGACAGGGAGAGCCCAAGCTTTCTTT. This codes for CASRTTGRAQAFF.

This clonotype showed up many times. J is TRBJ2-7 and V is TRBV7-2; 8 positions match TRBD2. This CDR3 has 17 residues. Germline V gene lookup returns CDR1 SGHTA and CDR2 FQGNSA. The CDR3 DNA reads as TGTGCCAGCAGCTTAGCGCTAACGGGCGGGGGGCTCGACCCGCTGATGGTC. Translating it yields CASSLALTGGGLDPLMV.

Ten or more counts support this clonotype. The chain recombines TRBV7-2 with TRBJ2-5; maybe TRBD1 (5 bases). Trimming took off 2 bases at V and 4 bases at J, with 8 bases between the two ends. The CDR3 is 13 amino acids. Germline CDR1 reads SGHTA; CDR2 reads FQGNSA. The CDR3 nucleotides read TGTGCCAGCAGCTTAACGCAGGGAGAGACCCAGTACTTC. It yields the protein CASSLTQGETQYF. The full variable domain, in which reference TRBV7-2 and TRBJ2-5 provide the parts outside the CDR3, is GAGVSQSPSNKVTEKGKDVELRCDPISGHTALYWYRQSLGQGLEFLIYFQGNSAPDKSGLPSDRFSAERTGGSVSTLTIQRTQQEDSAVYLCASSLTQGETQYFGPGTRLLVL.

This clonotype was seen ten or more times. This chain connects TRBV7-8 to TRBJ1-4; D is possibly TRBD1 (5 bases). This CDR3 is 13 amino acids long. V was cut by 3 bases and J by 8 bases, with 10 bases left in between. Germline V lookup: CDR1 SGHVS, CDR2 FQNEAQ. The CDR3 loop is CASSFGAGEKLFF. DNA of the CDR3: TGTGCCAGCAGCTTCGGGGCAGGGGAAAAACTGTTTTTT.

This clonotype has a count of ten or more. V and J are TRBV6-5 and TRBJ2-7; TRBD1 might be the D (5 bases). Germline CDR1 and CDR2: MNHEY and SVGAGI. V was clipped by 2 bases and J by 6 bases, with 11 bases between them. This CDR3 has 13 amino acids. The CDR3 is CASSYLNGAEQYV. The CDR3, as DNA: TGTGCCAGCAGTTACCTTAATGGGGCCGAGCAGTACGTC.

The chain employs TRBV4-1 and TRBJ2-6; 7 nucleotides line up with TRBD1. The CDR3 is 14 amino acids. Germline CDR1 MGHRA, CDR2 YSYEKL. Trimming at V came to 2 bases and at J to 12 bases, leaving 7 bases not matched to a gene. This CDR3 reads CASSQPGQLTVLTF. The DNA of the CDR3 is TGCGCCAGCAGCCAACCGGGACAGCTAACCGTCCTGACTTTC.

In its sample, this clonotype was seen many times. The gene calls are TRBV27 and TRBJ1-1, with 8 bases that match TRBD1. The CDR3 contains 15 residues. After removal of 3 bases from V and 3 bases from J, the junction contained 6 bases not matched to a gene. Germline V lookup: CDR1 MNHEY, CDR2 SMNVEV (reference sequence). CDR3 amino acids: CASSLSDRGYTEAFF. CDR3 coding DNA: TGTGCCAGCAGTTTGAGTGACAGGGGCTACACTGAAGCTTTCTTT.

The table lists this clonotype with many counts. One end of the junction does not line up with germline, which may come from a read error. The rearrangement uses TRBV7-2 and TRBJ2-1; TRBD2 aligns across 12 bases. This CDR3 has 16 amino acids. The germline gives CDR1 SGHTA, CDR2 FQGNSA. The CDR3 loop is CAGSSSGGALVSGQFF. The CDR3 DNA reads TGTGCCGGCAGCTCTAGCGGGGGGGCCCTTGTGAGCGGGCAGTTCTTC. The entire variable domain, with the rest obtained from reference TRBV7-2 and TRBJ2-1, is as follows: GAGVSQSPSNKVTEKGKDVELRCDPISGHTALYWYRQSLGQGLEFLIYFQGNSAPDKSGLPSDRFSAERTGGSVSTLTIQRTQQEDSAVYLCAGSSSGGALVSGQFFGPGTRLTVL.

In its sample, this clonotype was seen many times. CDR3 protein: CASSESRGMNTEAFF. The DNA for the CDR3 is TGCGCCAGCAGTGAGTCGAGAGGGATGAACACTGAAGCTTTCTTT. V is TRBV10-1 and J is TRBJ1-1; D is undetermined. V dropped 0 bases and J dropped 0 bases, with 8 bases sitting between them. The CDR3 runs 15 residues. CDR1 is WNHNN and CDR2 is SYGVQD in the germline V gene (reference sequence).

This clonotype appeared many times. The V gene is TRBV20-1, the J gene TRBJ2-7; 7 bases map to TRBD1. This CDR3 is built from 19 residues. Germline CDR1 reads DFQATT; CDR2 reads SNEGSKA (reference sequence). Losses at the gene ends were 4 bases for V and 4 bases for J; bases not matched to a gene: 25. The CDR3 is CSAITRLTGKQGKRYEQYV. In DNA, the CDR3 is TGCAGTGCTATAACGCGCCTGACAGGGAAACAGGGAAAGCGTTACGAGCAGTACGTC.

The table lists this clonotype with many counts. The CDR3 DNA is TGTGCCAGCAGCCCTCCGACAGGGAGGGCACCCCTCCACTTT. Protein: CASSPPTGRAPLHF. The chain couples TRBV5-5 to TRBJ1-6, with 7 bases matching TRBD1. CDR1 is SGHKS and CDR2 is YYEKEE in the germline V gene (reference sequence). The CDR3 loop spans 14 amino acids. V shed 4 bases and J 11 bases; nucleotides not matched to a gene: 9.

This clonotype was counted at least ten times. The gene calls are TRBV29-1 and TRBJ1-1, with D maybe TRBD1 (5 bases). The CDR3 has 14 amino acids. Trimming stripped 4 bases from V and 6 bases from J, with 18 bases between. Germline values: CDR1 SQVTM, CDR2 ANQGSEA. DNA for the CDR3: TGCAGCGTTGGGGACCGCCACCCTAATGCTGAAGCTTTCTTT. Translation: CSVGDRHPNAEAFF.

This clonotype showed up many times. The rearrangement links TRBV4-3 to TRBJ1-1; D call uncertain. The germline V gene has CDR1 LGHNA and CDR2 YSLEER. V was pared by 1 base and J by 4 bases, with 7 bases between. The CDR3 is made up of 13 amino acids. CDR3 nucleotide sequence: TGCGCCAGCAGCCAAGTGGTAGGCACTGAAGCTTTCTTT. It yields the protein CASSQVVGTEAFF.

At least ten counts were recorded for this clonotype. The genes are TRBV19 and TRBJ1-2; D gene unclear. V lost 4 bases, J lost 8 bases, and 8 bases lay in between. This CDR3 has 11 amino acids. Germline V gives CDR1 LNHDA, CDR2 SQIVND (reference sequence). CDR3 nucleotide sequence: TGTGCCAGTAGTACCCGTCGGGGCTACACCTTC. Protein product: CASSTRRGYTF.

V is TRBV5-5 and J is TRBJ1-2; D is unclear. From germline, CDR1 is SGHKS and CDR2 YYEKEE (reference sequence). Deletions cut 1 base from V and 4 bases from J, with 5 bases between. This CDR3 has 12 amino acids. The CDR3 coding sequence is TGTGCCAGCAGCTTGTACGCCTATGGCTACACCTTC. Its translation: CASSLYAYGYTF. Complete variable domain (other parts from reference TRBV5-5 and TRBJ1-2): DAGVTQSPTHLIKTRGQQVTLRCSPISGHKSVSWYQQVLGQGPQFIFQYYEKEERGRGNFPDRFSARQFPNYSSELNVNALLLGDSALYLCASSLYAYGYTFGSGTRLTVV.

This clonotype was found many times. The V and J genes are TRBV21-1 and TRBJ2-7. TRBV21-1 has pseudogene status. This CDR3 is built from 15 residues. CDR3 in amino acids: CASSTSYRSSYEQYV. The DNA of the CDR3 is TGTGCCAGCAGCACATCCTACCGGAGCTCCTACGAGCAGTACGTC.

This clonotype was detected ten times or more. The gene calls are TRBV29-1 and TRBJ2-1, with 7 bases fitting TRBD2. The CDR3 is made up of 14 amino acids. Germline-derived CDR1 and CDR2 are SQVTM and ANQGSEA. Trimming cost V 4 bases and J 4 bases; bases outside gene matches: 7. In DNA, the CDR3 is TGCAGCGTTGTTTGGCCTAGCGGTTACAATGAGCAGTTCTTC. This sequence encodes CSVVWPSGYNEQFF.

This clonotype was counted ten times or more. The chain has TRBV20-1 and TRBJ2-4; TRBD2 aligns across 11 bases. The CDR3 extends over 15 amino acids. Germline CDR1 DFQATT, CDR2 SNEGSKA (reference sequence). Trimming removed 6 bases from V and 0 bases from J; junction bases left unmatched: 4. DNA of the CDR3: TGCAGTGCAAGACTAGCGGGGTTAGCCAAAAACATTCAGTACTTC. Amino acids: CSARLAGLAKNIQYF.

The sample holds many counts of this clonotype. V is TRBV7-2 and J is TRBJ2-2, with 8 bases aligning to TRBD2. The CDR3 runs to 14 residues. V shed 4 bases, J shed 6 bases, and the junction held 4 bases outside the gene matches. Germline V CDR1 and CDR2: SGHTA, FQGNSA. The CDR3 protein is CASSSGGAAGELFF. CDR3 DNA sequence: TGTGCCAGCAGCTCCGGGGGGGCCGCCGGGGAGCTGTTTTTT. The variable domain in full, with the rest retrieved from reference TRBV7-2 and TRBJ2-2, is GAGVSQSPSNKVTEKGKDVELRCDPISGHTALYWYRQSLGQGLEFLIYFQGNSAPDKSGLPSDRFSAERTGGSVSTLTIQRTQQEDSAVYLCASSSGGAAGELFFGEGSRLTVL.

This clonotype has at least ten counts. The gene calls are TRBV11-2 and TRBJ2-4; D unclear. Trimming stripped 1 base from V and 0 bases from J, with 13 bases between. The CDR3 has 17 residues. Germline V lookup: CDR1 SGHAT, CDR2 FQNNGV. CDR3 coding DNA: TGTGCCAGCAGCTTAGTCGGCCTCCCGGGAGCCAAAAACATTCAGTACTTC. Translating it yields CASSLVGLPGAKNIQYF.

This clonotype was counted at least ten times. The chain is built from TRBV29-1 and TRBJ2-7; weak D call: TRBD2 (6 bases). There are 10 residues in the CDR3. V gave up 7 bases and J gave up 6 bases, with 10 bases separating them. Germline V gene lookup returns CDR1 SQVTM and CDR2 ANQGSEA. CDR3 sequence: CSALGGEQYF. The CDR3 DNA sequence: TGCAGCGCATTGGGGGGCGAGCAGTACTTC.

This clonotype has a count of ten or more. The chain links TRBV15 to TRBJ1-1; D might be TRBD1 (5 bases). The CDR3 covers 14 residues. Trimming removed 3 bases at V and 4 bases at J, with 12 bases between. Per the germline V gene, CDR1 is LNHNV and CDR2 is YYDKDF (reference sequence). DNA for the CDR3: TGTGCCACCAGCAGCAGGGTCTCGGGCACTGAAGCTTTCTTT. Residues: CATSSRVSGTEAFF.

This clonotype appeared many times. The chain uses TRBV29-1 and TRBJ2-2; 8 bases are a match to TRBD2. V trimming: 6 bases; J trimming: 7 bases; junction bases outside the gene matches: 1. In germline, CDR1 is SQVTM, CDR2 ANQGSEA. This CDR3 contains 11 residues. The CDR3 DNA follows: TGCAGCGTGACTAGCGTCGGGGAGCTGTTTTTT. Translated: CSVTSVGELFF.

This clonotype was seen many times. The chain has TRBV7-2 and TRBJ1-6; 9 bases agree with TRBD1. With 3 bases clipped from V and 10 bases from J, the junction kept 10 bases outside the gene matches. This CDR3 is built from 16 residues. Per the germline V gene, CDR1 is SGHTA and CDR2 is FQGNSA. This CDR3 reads CASSFSGTGIGSPLHF. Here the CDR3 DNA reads TGTGCCAGCAGCTTTTCCGGGACAGGGATAGGATCACCCCTCCACTTT.

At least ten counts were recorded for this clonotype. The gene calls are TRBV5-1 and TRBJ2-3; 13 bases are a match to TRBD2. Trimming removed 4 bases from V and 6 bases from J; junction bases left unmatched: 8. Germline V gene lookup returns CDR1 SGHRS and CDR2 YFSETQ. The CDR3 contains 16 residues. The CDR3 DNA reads TGCGCCAGCAGCCGGGGACTAGCGGGGTATCCGGATACGCAGTATTTT. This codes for CASSRGLAGYPDTQYF.

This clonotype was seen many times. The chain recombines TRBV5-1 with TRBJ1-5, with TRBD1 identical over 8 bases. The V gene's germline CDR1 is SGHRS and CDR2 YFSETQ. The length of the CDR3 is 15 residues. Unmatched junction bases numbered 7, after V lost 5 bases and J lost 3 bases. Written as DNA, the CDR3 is TGCGCCAGCAGACCCGGGACAGGCATCAATCAGCCCCAGCATTTT. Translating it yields CASRPGTGINQPQHF.

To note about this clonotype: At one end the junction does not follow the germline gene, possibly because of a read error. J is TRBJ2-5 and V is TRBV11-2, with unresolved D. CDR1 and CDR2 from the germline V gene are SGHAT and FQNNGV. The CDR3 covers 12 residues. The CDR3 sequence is CAGSTNGETQYF. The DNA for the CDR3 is TGTGCCGGCAGCACAAACGGTGAGACCCAGTACTTC.

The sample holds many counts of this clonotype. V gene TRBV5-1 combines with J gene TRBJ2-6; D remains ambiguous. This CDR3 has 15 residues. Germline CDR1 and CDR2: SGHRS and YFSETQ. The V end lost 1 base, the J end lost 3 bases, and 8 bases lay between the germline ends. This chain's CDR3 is CASSLRVSGANVLTF. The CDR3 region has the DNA TGCGCCAGCAGCTTGAGAGTCAGTGGGGCCAACGTCCTGACTTTC. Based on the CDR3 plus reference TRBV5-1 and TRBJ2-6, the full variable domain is KAGVTQTPRYLIKTRGQQVTLSCSPISGHRSVSWYQQTPGQGLQFLFEYFSETQRNKGNFPGRFSGRQFSNSRSEMNVSTLELGDSALYLCASSLRVSGANVLTFGAGSRLTVL.